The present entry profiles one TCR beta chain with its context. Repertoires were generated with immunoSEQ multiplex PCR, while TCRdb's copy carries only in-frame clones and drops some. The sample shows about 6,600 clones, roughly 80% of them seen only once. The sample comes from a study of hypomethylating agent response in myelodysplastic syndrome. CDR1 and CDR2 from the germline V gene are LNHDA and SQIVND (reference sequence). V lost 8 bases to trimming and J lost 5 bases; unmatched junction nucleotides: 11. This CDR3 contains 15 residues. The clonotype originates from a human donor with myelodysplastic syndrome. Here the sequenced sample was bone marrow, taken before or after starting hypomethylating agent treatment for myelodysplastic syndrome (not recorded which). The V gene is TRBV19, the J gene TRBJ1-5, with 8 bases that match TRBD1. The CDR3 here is CASRSARDRYQPQHF. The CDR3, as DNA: TGTGCCAGTCGTAGCGCCCGGGACAGGTATCAGCCCCAGCATTTT.